A single sample gave rise to the 3 T cell receptor beta chains below, sequenced in a study of response to subunit inactivated influenza vaccine. TCRdb itself ran the RT-PCR reads through MiXCR, one entry per CDR3 protein. The table records a few hundred thousand distinct CDR3 sequences, about 20% of them present only once. Material: PBMCs from blood, obtained about 20 months after vaccination. The source is a man between 45 and 75 years old who received an inactivated influenza vaccine.

The V and J genes are TRBV28 and TRBJ2-1, with D possibly being TRBD1 or TRBD2 (6 bases each). The CDR3 sequence is 13 residues long. Trimming took 7 bases from V and 2 from J, leaving 9 bases between them. Germline CDR1 is MDHEN and CDR2 is SYDVKM. The DNA of the CDR3 is TGTGCCAGCAATGGGGGGCCCTACAATGAGCAGTTCTTC. Its protein is CASNGGPYNEQFF.

The J gene is TRBJ1-3, the V gene TRBV3-1, with D unresolved. The ends were cut back, 7 bases at V and 2 bases at J, with 3 bases in the middle. This CDR3 spans 11 amino acids. Looked up from germline, CDR1 is LGHDT and CDR2 is YNNKEL (reference sequence). For the CDR3, the DNA is TGTGCCAGCAATGCTGGAAACACCATATATTTT. Its protein product is CASNAGNTIYF.

The chain combines TRBV2 with TRBJ2-3; TRBD2 matches 8 bases. Trimming took 5 bases from V and 2 from J; bases not matched to a gene: 12. Germline assignment: CDR1 SNHLY and CDR2 FYNNEI. The CDR3 is made up of 17 amino acids. The CDR3 coding sequence is TGTGCCAGCAGTCCACCCCTGCGGGAGGCCCTCACAGATACGCAGTATTTT. Its protein is CASSPPLREALTDTQYF.